This TCR beta chain is from a study of blood T cell repertoires in COVID-19. About the study: Collection of acute and convalescent COVID-19 samples took place in the United States, Italy and Spain.

Only in-frame clones appear in the TCRdb table, and some are missing; sequencing was by immunoSEQ multiplex PCR. The sample has about 250,000 clones; 83% are singletons. Trimming removed 4 bases from V and 1 base from J, with 16 bases in between. This CDR3 spans 15 amino acids. CDR1 and CDR2 (germline): SQVTM, ANQGSEA. Enrolled through a virtual design, the participants were between roughly 18 and 90 years of age and came from 24 US areas. Membership in each cohort depended on participant-reported clinical history. The sample consisted of PBMCs or T cells enriched from blood (not recorded which). The source is a woman aged 40 to 50 who had been exposed to COVID-19. This rearrangement joins TRBV29-1 to TRBJ1-1; a possible D gene is TRBD1 (6 bases). CDR3 amino acids: CSVVGSRRGNTEAFF. CDR3 nucleotides: TGCAGCGTTGTAGGTTCTCGCAGGGGGAACACTGAAGCTTTCTTT.